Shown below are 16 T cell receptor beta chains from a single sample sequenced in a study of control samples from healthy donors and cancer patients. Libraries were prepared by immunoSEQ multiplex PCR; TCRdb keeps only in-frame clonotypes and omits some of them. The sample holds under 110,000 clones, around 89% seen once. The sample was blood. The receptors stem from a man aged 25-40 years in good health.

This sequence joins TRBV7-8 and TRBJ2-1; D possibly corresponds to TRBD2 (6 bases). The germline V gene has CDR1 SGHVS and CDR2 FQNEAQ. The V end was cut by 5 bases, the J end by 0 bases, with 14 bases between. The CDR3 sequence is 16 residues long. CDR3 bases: TGTGCCAGCAGCGTTAGCGGAGGAGGCTCCTACAATGAGCAGTTCTTC. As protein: CASSVSGGGSYNEQFF. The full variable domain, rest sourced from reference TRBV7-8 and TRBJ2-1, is GAGVSQSPRYKVAKRGQDVALRCDPISGHVSLFWYQQALGQGPEFLTYFQNEAQLDKSGLPSDRFFAERPEGSVSTLKIQRTQQEDSAVYLCASSVSGGGSYNEQFFGPGTRLTVL.

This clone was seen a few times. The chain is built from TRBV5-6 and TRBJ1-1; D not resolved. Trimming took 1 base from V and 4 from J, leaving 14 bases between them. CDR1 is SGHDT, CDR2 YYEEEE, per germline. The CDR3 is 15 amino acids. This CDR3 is CASSLSEFSRTEAFF. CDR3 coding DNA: TGTGCCAGCAGCTTGTCCGAGTTTTCTCGCACTGAAGCTTTCTTT. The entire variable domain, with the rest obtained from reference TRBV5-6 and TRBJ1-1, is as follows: DAGVTQSPTHLIKTRGQQVTLRCSPKSGHDTVSWYQQALGQGPQFIFQYYEEEERQRGNFPDRFSGHQFPNYSSELNVNALLLGDSALYLCASSLSEFSRTEAFFGQGTRLTVV.

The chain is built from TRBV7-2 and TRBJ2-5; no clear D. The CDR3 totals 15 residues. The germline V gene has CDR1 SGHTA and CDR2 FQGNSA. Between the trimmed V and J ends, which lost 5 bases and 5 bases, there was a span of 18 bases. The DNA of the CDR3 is TGTGCCAGCAGCCACTGGACCAAGAGCCATGAGACCCAGTACTTC. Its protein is CASSHWTKSHETQYF.

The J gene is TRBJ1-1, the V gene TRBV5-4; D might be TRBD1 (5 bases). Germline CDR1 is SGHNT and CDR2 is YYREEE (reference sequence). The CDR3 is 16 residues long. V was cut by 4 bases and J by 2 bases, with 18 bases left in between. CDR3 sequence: CASSPTKGAVNTEAFF. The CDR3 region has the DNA TGTGCCAGCAGCCCCACGAAAGGGGCAGTCAACACTGAAGCTTTCTTT.

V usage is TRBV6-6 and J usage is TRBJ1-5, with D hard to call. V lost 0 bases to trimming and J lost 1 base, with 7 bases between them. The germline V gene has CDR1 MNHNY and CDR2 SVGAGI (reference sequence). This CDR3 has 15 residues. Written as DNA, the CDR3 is TGTGCCAGCAGTTACTCGTACGGGAGCAATCAGCCCCAGCATTTT. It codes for CASSYSYGSNQPQHF.

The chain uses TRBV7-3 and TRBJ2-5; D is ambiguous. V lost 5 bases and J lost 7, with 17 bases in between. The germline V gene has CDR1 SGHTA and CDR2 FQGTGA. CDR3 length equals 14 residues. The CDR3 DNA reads TGTGCCAGCAGCCCTAGTGGACCCTCCGGGACCCAGTACTTC. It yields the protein CASSPSGPSGTQYF.

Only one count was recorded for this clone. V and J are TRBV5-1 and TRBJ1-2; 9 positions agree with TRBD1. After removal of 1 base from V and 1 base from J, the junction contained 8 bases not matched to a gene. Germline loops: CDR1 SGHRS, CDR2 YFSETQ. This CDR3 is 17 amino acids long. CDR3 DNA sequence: TGCGCCAGCAGCTTGCCGGGACAGGGTGCAAATAACTATGGCTACACCTTC. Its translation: CASSLPGQGANNYGYTF.

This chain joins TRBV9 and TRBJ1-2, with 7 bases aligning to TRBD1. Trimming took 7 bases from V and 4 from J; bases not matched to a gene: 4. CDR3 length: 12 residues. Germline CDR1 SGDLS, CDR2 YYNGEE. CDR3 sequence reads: CASRQGVYGYTF. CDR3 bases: TGTGCCAGCCGACAGGGAGTCTATGGCTACACCTTC.

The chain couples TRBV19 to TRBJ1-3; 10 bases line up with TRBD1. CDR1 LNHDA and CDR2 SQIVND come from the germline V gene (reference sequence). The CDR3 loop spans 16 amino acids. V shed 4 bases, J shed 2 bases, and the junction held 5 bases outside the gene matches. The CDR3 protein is CASSKGQGTTGNTIYF. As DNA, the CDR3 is TGTGCCAGTAGTAAGGGACAGGGGACCACTGGAAACACCATATATTTT.

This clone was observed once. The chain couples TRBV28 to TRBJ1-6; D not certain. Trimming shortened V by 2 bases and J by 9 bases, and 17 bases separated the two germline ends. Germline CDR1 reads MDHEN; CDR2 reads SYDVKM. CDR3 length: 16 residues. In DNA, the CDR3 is TGTGCCAGCAGTTTAAGTCCCCGGGCGGGAAGTTCACCCCTCCACTTT. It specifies CASSLSPRAGSSPLHF.

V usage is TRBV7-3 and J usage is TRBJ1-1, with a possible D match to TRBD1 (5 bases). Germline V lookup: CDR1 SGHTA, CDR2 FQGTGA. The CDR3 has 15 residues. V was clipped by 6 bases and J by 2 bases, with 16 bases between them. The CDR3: CASSTGPGPNTEAFF. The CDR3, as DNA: TGTGCCAGCAGTACAGGACCGGGGCCTAACACTGAAGCTTTCTTT.

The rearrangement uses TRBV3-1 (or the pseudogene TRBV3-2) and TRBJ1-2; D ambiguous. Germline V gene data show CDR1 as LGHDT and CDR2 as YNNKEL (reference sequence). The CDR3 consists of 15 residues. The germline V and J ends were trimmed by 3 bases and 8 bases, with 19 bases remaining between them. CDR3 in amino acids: CASSQAGSEARGYTF. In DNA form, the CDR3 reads TGTGCCAGCAGCCAGGCCGGGAGCGAGGCTCGAGGCTACACCTTC.

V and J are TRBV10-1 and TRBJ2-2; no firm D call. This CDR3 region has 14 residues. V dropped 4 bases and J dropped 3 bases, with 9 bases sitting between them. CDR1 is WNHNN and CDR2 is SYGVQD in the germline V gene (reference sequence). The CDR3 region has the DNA TGCGCCAGCAGTGCATTGCTCGACACCGGGGAGCTGTTTTTT. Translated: CASSALLDTGELFF.

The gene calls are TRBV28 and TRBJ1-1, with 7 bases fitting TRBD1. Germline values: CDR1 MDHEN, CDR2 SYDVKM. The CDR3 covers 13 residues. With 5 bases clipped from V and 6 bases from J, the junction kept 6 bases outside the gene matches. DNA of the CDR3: TGTGCCAGCAGTCAGAGGACAGGCTCTGAAGCTTTCTTT. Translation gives CASSQRTGSEAFF.

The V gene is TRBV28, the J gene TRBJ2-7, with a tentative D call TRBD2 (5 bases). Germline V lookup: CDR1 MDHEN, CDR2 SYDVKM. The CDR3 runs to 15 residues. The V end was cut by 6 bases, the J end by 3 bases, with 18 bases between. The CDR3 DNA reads TGTGCCAGCAGAGAGGGTAGGGCGGCGAGCTACGAGCAGTACTTC. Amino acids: CASREGRAASYEQYF.

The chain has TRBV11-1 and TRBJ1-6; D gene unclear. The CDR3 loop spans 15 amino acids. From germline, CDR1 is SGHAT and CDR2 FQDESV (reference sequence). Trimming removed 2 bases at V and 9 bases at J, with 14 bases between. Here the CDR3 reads CASSLTGNSRSPLHF. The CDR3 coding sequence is TGTGCCAGCAGCTTAACGGGGAATTCCCGTTCACCCCTCCACTTT.